The 23 T cell receptor beta chains presented below share a single source sample, sequenced in a study of shared clonotypes between healthy human individuals. The protocol was immunoSEQ multiplex PCR, while the TCRdb copy is restricted to in-frame clones and leaves out a portion. Here the sample spans 2 million to 2.5 million clones, over 90% being singletons. The sequenced material came from naive CD4+ T cells from PBMCs. Subset in this sample: CD45RA+ positively selected. Source of these receptors: a man younger than 35 in good health. Some clones in this sample may be carry-over from other donors' samples.

The chain joins TRBV5-1 to TRBJ2-3; TRBD2 matches 7 bases. The CDR3 is 16 residues long. The germline CDR1 and CDR2 sequences are SGHRS and YFSETQ. V lost 1 base, J lost 0 bases, and 5 bases stayed unmatched. The CDR3 region is CASSLILALSTDTQYF. The CDR3 coding sequence is TGCGCCAGCAGCTTGATACTAGCGCTAAGCACAGATACGCAGTATTTT.

This chain links TRBV9 with TRBJ1-4; possibly TRBD1 for D (6 bases). V shed 4 bases and J shed 7 bases, with 17 bases lying between them. The CDR3 length is 15 residues. The germline CDR1 and CDR2 sequences are SGDLS and YYNGEE. The CDR3 sequence is CASSSSAGATEKLFF. In DNA, the CDR3 is TGTGCCAGCAGCTCCTCCGCAGGGGCTACTGAAAAACTGTTTTTT.

The chain carries TRBV19 and TRBJ1-2; 10 bases line up with TRBD1. Germline values: CDR1 LNHDA, CDR2 SQIVND (reference sequence). CDR3 size: 13 residues. V lost 6 bases to trimming and J lost 4 bases; unmatched junction nucleotides: 2. The chain's CDR3 is CASRGQGFYGYTF. The CDR3 DNA reads TGTGCCAGTAGGGGACAGGGGTTCTATGGCTACACCTTC.

This rearrangement joins TRBV18 to TRBJ2-1; no firm D call. Germline V gene sequence: CDR1 KGHSH, CDR2 LQKENI. The V end lost 3 bases, the J end lost 5 bases, and 5 bases lay between the germline ends. This CDR3 has 12 amino acids. The CDR3 DNA reads as TGTGCCAGCTCACCCATAGACAATGAGCAGTTCTTC. This codes for CASSPIDNEQFF.

The chain combines TRBV18 with TRBJ1-5; 9 bases line up with TRBD1. Trimming took 3 bases from V and 0 from J; bases not matched to a gene: 12. CDR3 size: 19 residues. Looked up from germline, CDR1 is KGHSH and CDR2 is LQKENI. CDR3 in DNA: TGTGCCAGCTCACCTACGACTTTACAGGGGGCGTATAGCAATCAGCCCCAGCATTTT. Protein sequence: CASSPTTLQGAYSNQPQHF.

V and J are TRBV7-9 and TRBJ2-5; perhaps D is TRBD1 or TRBD2 (6 bases each). From germline, CDR1 is SEHNR and CDR2 FQNEAQ (reference sequence). The CDR3 sequence is 14 residues long. V lost 11 bases to trimming and J lost 0 bases, with 16 bases between them. The CDR3 is CASQTGAHQETQYF. The CDR3 bases are TGTGCCTCCCAGACGGGGGCCCACCAAGAGACCCAGTACTTC.

The J gene is TRBJ2-3, the V gene TRBV4-1, with D uncertain. This CDR3 contains 12 residues. V lost 4 bases, J lost 5 bases, and 7 bases lay in between. Germline V lookup: CDR1 MGHRA, CDR2 YSYEKL. The CDR3 spells CASSLPQDTQYF. The CDR3 bases are TGCGCCAGCAGCCTACCTCAAGATACGCAGTATTTT.

The rearrangement joins TRBV5-1 to TRBJ2-1; D ambiguous. Germline assignment: CDR1 SGHRS and CDR2 YFSETQ. This CDR3 comprises 16 residues. Trimming removed 4 bases from V and 0 bases from J, with 14 bases in between. The CDR3 sequence: CASSEDPPSSYNEQFF. In nucleotides, the CDR3 is TGCGCCAGCAGCGAGGACCCGCCTAGCTCCTACAATGAGCAGTTCTTC.

V is TRBV18 and J is TRBJ2-7; 7 nucleotides line up with TRBD1. Germline V gene lookup returns CDR1 KGHSH and CDR2 LQKENI. There are 14 residues in the CDR3. The J segment lost 6 bases and the V segment lost 4 bases, leaving 9 bases of the junction unmatched. The CDR3: CASSQGTVTTEQYF. CDR3 DNA sequence: TGTGCCAGCTCACAGGGGACAGTTACTACCGAGCAGTACTTC.

The CDR3 here is CASSIAATGEYGYTF. CDR3 in DNA: TGTGCCAGTAGTATAGCAGCGACAGGGGAATATGGCTACACCTTC. V is TRBV19 and J is TRBJ1-2, with 8 bases matching TRBD1. Trimming took 1 base from V and 5 from J; bases not matched to a gene: 6. From germline, CDR1 is LNHDA and CDR2 SQIVND (reference sequence). The CDR3 is 15 residues long.

The chain recombines TRBV27 with TRBJ1-1; tentative D call: TRBD1 (5 bases). V was shortened by 4 bases and J by 6 bases, with 9 bases between the two germline ends. In germline, CDR1 is MNHEY, CDR2 SMNVEV (reference sequence). There are 12 residues in the CDR3. In nucleotides, the CDR3 is TGTGCCAGCAGTTCAGGGTTGTCTGAAGCTTTCTTT. It yields the protein CASSSGLSEAFF.

The chain uses TRBV9 and TRBJ1-1; 7 bases agree with TRBD1. CDR1 is SGDLS, CDR2 YYNGEE, per germline. The CDR3 runs to 12 residues. Trimming removed 4 bases from V and 10 bases from J; junction bases left unmatched: 7. The CDR3 nucleotides read TGTGCCAGCAGCCTTGTAGGGGGCCGAGCTTTCTTT. This sequence encodes CASSLVGGRAFF.

In this sample, this clone turned up a few times. A much larger clone differs from this one at a single base, so this may be a read error. At the DNA level, this CDR3 is encoded by other sequences in the same sample as well. V and J are TRBV5-4 and TRBJ2-5; no reliable D call. V was trimmed by 0 bases and J by 2 bases, leaving 5 bases between them. The CDR3 covers 13 residues. Per the germline V gene, CDR1 is SGHNT and CDR2 is YYREEE (reference sequence). The CDR3 nucleotides are TGTGCCAGCAGCTTGGACAGACAAGAGACCCAGTACTTC. Encoded protein: CASSLDRQETQYF.

In this sample, this clone turned up once. The chain carries TRBV7-2 and TRBJ2-1; D may be TRBD2 (6 bases). From germline, CDR1 is SGHTA and CDR2 FQGNSA. The CDR3 has 15 amino acids. V was trimmed by 1 base and J by 3 bases, leaving 10 bases between them. This CDR3 reads CASSLGPGDYNEQFF. The CDR3, as DNA: TGTGCCAGCAGCTTAGGGCCGGGAGACTACAATGAGCAGTTCTTC.

In DNA, the CDR3 is TGTGCCTGGAGCGGACCTGGGCCTTCTTTCTTT. It encodes CAWSGPGPSFF. This chain links TRBV30 with TRBJ1-1; unclear D gene. The germline gives CDR1 GTSNPN, CDR2 SVGIG (reference sequence). The ends were cut back, 3 bases at V and 12 bases at J, with 14 bases in the middle. There are 11 residues in the CDR3.

The gene calls are TRBV6-4 and TRBJ2-3; the D is unclear. The CDR3 loop spans 14 amino acids. Germline V CDR1 and CDR2: MRHNA, SNTAGT. Trimming pared 5 bases from V and 0 bases from J, leaving 9 bases between. The CDR3 spells CASSPDPSTDTQYF. In nucleotides, the CDR3 is TGTGCCAGCAGTCCAGACCCAAGCACAGATACGCAGTATTTT.

The rearrangement uses TRBV5-4 and TRBJ2-2; D is ambiguous. Germline V gene sequence: CDR1 SGHNT, CDR2 YYREEE (reference sequence). The CDR3 is 13 amino acids. With 5 bases removed from V and 2 bases from J, the gap between germline ends came to 7 bases. The CDR3 reads CASRQFNTGELFF. In nucleotides, the CDR3 is TGTGCCAGCAGACAGTTTAACACCGGGGAGCTGTTTTTT.

The chain is built from TRBV4-3 and TRBJ1-4, with 9 bases identical to TRBD1. Germline values: CDR1 LGHNA, CDR2 YSLEER. The junction had 4 bases not matched to a gene; V was cut back by 3 bases and J by 5 bases. The CDR3 covers 15 residues. The CDR3 DNA sequence: TGCGCCAGCAGCCAGACCGGGACAGGGAATGAAAAACTGTTTTTT. Translated, it gives CASSQTGTGNEKLFF.

This rearrangement joins TRBV4-2 to TRBJ2-5; 10 nucleotides agree with TRBD2. The germline V gene encodes CDR1 LGHNA and CDR2 YNFKEQ. The CDR3 runs to 19 residues. J was trimmed by 5 bases and V by 3 bases; bases with no gene match: 18. The CDR3 DNA reads as TGTGCCAGCAGCCATTCCACTTACCGTCCTAGCGGGAGATTTGAGACCCAGTACTTC. It is translated as CASSHSTYRPSGRFETQYF.

A note on this clone: Other DNA sequences of this sample code for an identical CDR3. The chain links TRBV5-1 to TRBJ1-2; the match to TRBD1 covers 12 bases. CDR3 size: 14 residues. V was clipped by 3 bases and J by 7 bases; unmatched bases: 4. Germline V gene lookup returns CDR1 SGHRS and CDR2 YFSETQ. DNA for the CDR3: TGCGCCAGCAGCTGGGGACAGGGGGCAAGTGGCTACACCTTC. Its protein is CASSWGQGASGYTF.

In this sample, this clone turned up a few times. V is TRBV11-2 and J is TRBJ2-7; a possible D gene is TRBD2 (5 bases). Trimming shortened V by 6 bases and J by 0 bases, and 15 bases separated the two germline ends. Germline values: CDR1 SGHAT, CDR2 FQNNGV. CDR3 length: 15 residues. Here the CDR3 DNA reads TGTGCCAGCAGGCGCATCGACTACCGCTCCTACGAGCAGTACTTC. This translates into CASRRIDYRSYEQYF.

This clone was detected only once. V is TRBV28 and J is TRBJ2-2, with TRBD2 matching over 8 bases. Germline-derived CDR1 and CDR2 are MDHEN and SYDVKM. J lost 4 bases, V lost 7 bases, and 5 bases had no gene match. The CDR3 runs to 14 residues. CDR3 sequence: CASTPAGVTGELFF. DNA for the CDR3: TGTGCCAGCACACCAGCGGGAGTCACCGGGGAGCTGTTTTTT.

The CDR3 sequence: CASSFGRNPTVYEQYF. In DNA, the CDR3 is TGCGCCAGCAGCTTTGGGAGAAATCCCACGGTCTACGAGCAGTACTTC. V and J are TRBV5-1 and TRBJ2-7; D is perhaps TRBD2 (5 bases). Between the trimmed V and J ends, which lost 2 bases and 3 bases, there was a span of 18 bases. Germline V lookup: CDR1 SGHRS, CDR2 YFSETQ. The length of the CDR3 is 16 residues.